One sample yielded the 11 T cell receptor beta chains listed below, sequenced in a study of neurological immune-mediated disorders. MiXCR was run by TCRdb on the 5' RACE reads, yielding one entry per CDR3 protein. The sample consists of 71,000 or so distinct CDR3 sequences, roughly 4.7% of them appearing once. The sequencing sample was made of PBMCs. The receptor set was obtained from a woman under 40 with multiple sclerosis.

This clonotype was found many times. The chain carries TRBV5-5 and TRBJ1-6; D gene ambiguous. From germline, CDR1 is SGHKS and CDR2 YYEKEE (reference sequence). Between the trimmed V and J ends, which lost 0 bases and 9 bases, there was a span of 10 bases. This CDR3 is 14 amino acids long. In DNA, the CDR3 is TGTGCCAGCAGCTTGGGGCAGGATCGTTCACCCCTCCACTTT. Its translation: CASSLGQDRSPLHF.

This clonotype was recorded at least ten times. The rearrangement uses TRBV10-3 and TRBJ2-3; 8 bases are a match to TRBD1. CDR3 length: 17 residues. The V and J ends lost 3 bases and 5 bases, in that order; junction bases with no gene match: 13. The germline V gene encodes CDR1 ENHRY and CDR2 SYGVKD. CDR3 loop: CAISDSPRQGQKDTQYF. For the CDR3, the DNA is TGTGCCATCAGTGATTCCCCCCGACAGGGGCAAAAAGATACGCAGTATTTT.

This clonotype occurred many times. The chain is built from TRBV15 and TRBJ1-2, with 9 bases matching TRBD1. Trimming took 0 bases from V and 4 from J; bases not matched to a gene: 9. The CDR3 sequence is 17 residues long. Germline V CDR1 and CDR2: LNHNV, YYDKDF (reference sequence). CDR3 sequence reads: CATSRDGGQGISYGYTF. The CDR3 DNA is TGTGCCACCAGCAGAGATGGGGGACAGGGTATTAGCTATGGCTACACCTTC.

CDR3 nucleotides: TGCGCCAGCAGCTTAGACCGGACAGTGAACACTGAAGCTTTCTTT. Its protein is CASSLDRTVNTEAFF. The chain carries TRBV5-1 and TRBJ1-1; D is possibly TRBD1 (6 bases). This CDR3 is 15 amino acids long. Trimming left V 2 bases short and J 0 bases short, with 11 bases between. CDR1 is SGHRS, CDR2 YFSETQ, per germline. Full variable domain (rest looked up from reference TRBV5-1 and TRBJ1-1): KAGVTQTPRYLIKTRGQQVTLSCSPISGHRSVSWYQQTPGQGLQFLFEYFSETQRNKGNFPGRFSGRQFSNSRSEMNVSTLELGDSALYLCASSLDRTVNTEAFFGQGTRLTVV.

V and J are TRBV5-1 and TRBJ1-1, with a tentative D call TRBD1 (6 bases). Germline-derived CDR1 and CDR2 are SGHRS and YFSETQ. The germline V and J ends were trimmed by 6 bases and 1 base, with 16 bases remaining between them. CDR3 size: 15 residues. CDR3 DNA sequence: TGCGCCAGCAAAAGAGGTGGGGGCCGGAACACTGAAGCTTTCTTT. As protein: CASKRGGGRNTEAFF. Based on the CDR3 plus reference TRBV5-1 and TRBJ1-1, the full variable domain is KAGVTQTPRYLIKTRGQQVTLSCSPISGHRSVSWYQQTPGQGLQFLFEYFSETQRNKGNFPGRFSGRQFSNSRSEMNVSTLELGDSALYLCASKRGGGRNTEAFFGQGTRLTVV.

This clonotype was seen many times. The rearrangement links TRBV12-3 or TRBV12-4 to TRBJ2-1; D is possibly TRBD2 (6 bases). V was shortened by 8 bases and J by 2 bases, with 16 bases between the two germline ends. The CDR3 consists of 15 residues. In DNA, the CDR3 is TGTGCCAGCCGACCTAGACTAGAGACCTACAATGAGCAGTTCTTC. Translating gives CASRPRLETYNEQFF.

This chain links TRBV29-1 with TRBJ2-7; D perhaps matches TRBD1 (6 bases). Between the trimmed V and J ends, which lost 4 bases and 5 bases, there was a span of 9 bases. Germline V gene sequence: CDR1 SQVTM, CDR2 ANQGSEA. This CDR3 comprises 11 residues. CDR3 in amino acids: CSVGTGHEQYV. CDR3 bases: TGCAGCGTTGGAACAGGGCACGAGCAGTACGTC.

This clonotype was seen ten or more times. The V call is TRBV5-1, the J call TRBJ2-1; D gene uncertain. The V end lost 4 bases, the J end lost 5 bases, and 4 bases lay between the germline ends. The CDR3 extends over 11 amino acids. From germline, CDR1 is SGHRS and CDR2 YFSETQ. The CDR3 loop is CASSRDNEQFF. As DNA, the CDR3 is TGCGCCAGCAGCCGGGACAATGAGCAGTTCTTC.

Many counts were recorded for this clonotype. The chain joins TRBV25-1 to TRBJ2-2; D not certain. There are 11 residues in the CDR3. Trimming pared 7 bases from V and 6 bases from J, leaving 6 bases between. Germline V gives CDR1 MGHDK, CDR2 SYGVNS. CDR3 DNA: TGTGCCAGCACCTGGTCCGGGGAGCTGTTTTTT. This codes for CASTWSGELFF.

The sample holds a few counts of this clonotype. The chain uses TRBV20-1 and TRBJ1-5; D is uncertain. The CDR3 consists of 13 residues. Deletions cut 6 bases from V and 4 bases from J, with 13 bases between. Looked up from germline, CDR1 is DFQATT and CDR2 is SNEGSKA (reference sequence). This chain's CDR3 is CSAAGTMNQPQHF. DNA for the CDR3: TGCAGTGCCGCAGGAACGATGAATCAGCCCCAGCATTTT.

This clonotype has a count of ten or more. V usage is TRBV12-3 or TRBV12-4 and J usage is TRBJ2-3; TRBD2 aligns across 7 bases. Unmatched junction bases numbered 10, after V lost 3 bases and J lost 4 bases. The CDR3 runs to 16 residues. The chain's CDR3 is CASSFRAREIADTQYF. DNA for the CDR3: TGTGCCAGCAGTTTTCGGGCGCGGGAGATCGCAGATACGCAGTATTTT.